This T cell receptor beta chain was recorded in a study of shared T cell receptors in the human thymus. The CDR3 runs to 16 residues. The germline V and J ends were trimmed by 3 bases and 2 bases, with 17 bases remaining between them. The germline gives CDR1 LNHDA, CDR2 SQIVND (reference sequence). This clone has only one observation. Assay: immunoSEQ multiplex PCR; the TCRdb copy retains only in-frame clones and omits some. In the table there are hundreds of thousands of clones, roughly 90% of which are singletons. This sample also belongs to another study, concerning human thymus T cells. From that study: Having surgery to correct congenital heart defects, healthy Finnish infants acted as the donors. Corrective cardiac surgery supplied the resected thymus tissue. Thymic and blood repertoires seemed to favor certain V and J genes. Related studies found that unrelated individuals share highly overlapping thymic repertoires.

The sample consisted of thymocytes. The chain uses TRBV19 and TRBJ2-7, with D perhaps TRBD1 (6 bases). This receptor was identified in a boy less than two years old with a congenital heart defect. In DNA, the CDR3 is TGTGCCAGTAGTATTGGGGGCGGACTCGCGCCCTACGAGCAGTACTTC. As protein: CASSIGGGLAPYEQYF. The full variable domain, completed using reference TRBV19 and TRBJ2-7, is DGGITQSPKYLFRKEGQNVTLSCEQNLNHDAMYWYRQDPGQGLRLIYYSQIVNDFQKGDIAEGYSVSREKKESFPLTVTSAQKNPTAFYLCASSIGGGLAPYEQYFGPGTRLTVT.